These 14 T cell receptor beta chains share one sample of origin, sequenced in a study of cytomegalovirus exposure and HLA in healthy donors. It was with 60 Vbeta and 13 Jbeta primers that the PCR ran. Here immunoSEQ multiplex PCR was the method, and the copy in TCRdb shows in-frame clones only, minus some. The sample carries about 73,000 clones, around 75% recorded once. The sample comprised PBMCs. The receptor source for this set is a man in his 70s in good health and CMV-seronegative.

This sequence joins TRBV4-2 and TRBJ2-1; 13 bases match TRBD2. This CDR3 has 16 residues. With V trimmed by 0 bases and J by 12 bases, 8 bases remained unmatched. Germline lookup yields CDR1 LGHNA and CDR2 YNFKEQ. CDR3 bases: TGTGCCAGCAGCCAAGATTCAACTAGCGGGGGGGCCCGGCAGTTCTTC. The encoded protein is CASSQDSTSGGARQFF.

The chain combines TRBV15 with TRBJ1-3; 7 nucleotides match TRBD1. This CDR3 contains 16 residues. Losses at the gene ends were 1 base for V and 0 bases for J; bases not matched to a gene: 3. Germline lookup yields CDR1 LNHNV and CDR2 YYDKDF (reference sequence). The CDR3 loop reads CATSRGQGYSGNTIYF. The CDR3 region has the DNA TGTGCCACCAGCAGAGGACAGGGATACTCTGGAAACACCATATATTTT.

The chain combines TRBV7-2 with TRBJ2-7; 9 nucleotides agree with TRBD2. CDR1 SGHTA and CDR2 FQGNSA come from the germline V gene. This CDR3 contains 15 residues. V lost 2 bases and J lost 5; bases outside the gene matches: 7. The CDR3 loop is CASSLIAGVVHEQYF. In DNA form, the CDR3 reads TGTGCCAGCAGCTTAATAGCGGGAGTAGTCCACGAGCAGTACTTC.

The chain links TRBV7-2 to TRBJ2-3; 7 bases line up with TRBD2. The CDR3 contains 14 residues. Germline V gene data show CDR1 as SGHTA and CDR2 as FQGNSA. J lost 2 bases, V lost 5 bases, and 4 bases had no gene match. The CDR3 spells CASSRRDYTDTQYF. CDR3 nucleotide sequence: TGTGCCAGCAGCCGCCGGGACTACACAGATACGCAGTATTTT.

This clone was recorded a few times. V gene TRBV6-8 combines with J gene TRBJ2-5; the match to TRBD1 covers 7 bases. The V gene's germline CDR1 is MNHGY and CDR2 SAAAGT. With V trimmed by 2 bases and J by 5 bases, 14 bases remained unmatched. This CDR3 comprises 17 residues. The CDR3 protein is CASSYPLYRGSKETQYF. The DNA of the CDR3 is TGTGCCAGCAGTTACCCACTCTACAGGGGTAGTAAGGAGACCCAGTACTTC.

The chain is built from TRBV27 and TRBJ2-5; 9 bases match TRBD2. V lost 6 bases to trimming and J lost 3 bases; unmatched junction nucleotides: 8. The CDR3 extends over 15 amino acids. From germline, CDR1 is MNHEY and CDR2 SMNVEV (reference sequence). CDR3 region: CASSKNLAGKETQYF. CDR3 nucleotide sequence: TGTGCCAGCAGCAAGAATCTAGCGGGGAAAGAGACCCAGTACTTC.

The chain joins TRBV11-3 to TRBJ2-7, with 7 bases aligning to TRBD1. V dropped 5 bases and J dropped 6; count of bases not matched to a gene: 10. Germline CDR1 SGHNT, CDR2 YENEEA. The CDR3 totals 14 residues. The CDR3 reads CASSLYRGTGEQYF. The CDR3 DNA reads TGTGCCAGCAGCCTCTACAGGGGAACCGGCGAGCAGTACTTC.

V and J are TRBV6-1 and TRBJ2-1; tentatively, D is TRBD1 (6 bases). V gave up 7 bases and J gave up 8 bases, with 12 bases separating them. The CDR3 contains 12 residues. CDR1 MNHNS and CDR2 SASEGT come from the germline V gene. This CDR3 reads CASTITGYEQFF. CDR3 nucleotide sequence: TGTGCCAGCACGATTACAGGGTATGAGCAGTTCTTC.

In the case of this clone: The missing conserved phenylalanine or tryptophan at the end of this CDR3 makes a read error likely. The chain links TRBV13 to TRBJ1-1; TRBD1 agrees at 10 bases. Germline trimming cut 4 bases from V and 0 bases from J; bases unmatched to any gene: 11. The CDR3 loop spans 18 amino acids. Germline CDR1 PRHDT, CDR2 FYEKMQ (reference sequence). In DNA form, the CDR3 reads TGTGCCAGCAGCTCCTACCAGACAGGGGGCGTGATGAACACTGAAGCTTTCCTT. Amino acid sequence: CASSSYQTGGVMNTEAFL.

V gene TRBV6-5 combines with J gene TRBJ1-1, with D unresolved. V lost 7 bases and J 11 bases, leaving 17 bases between the germline ends. The CDR3 extends over 12 amino acids. Germline CDR1 MNHEY, CDR2 SVGAGI. The CDR3, as DNA: TGTGCCAGCATTCAAGACGGAGTGAAGGCTTTCTTT. Its translation is CASIQDGVKAFF.

The rearrangement joins TRBV5-5 to TRBJ1-1, with no clear D. Germline values: CDR1 SGHKS, CDR2 YYEKEE (reference sequence). The CDR3 totals 16 residues. The ends were cut back, 0 bases at V and 8 bases at J, with 20 bases in the middle. The CDR3 DNA is TGTGCCAGCAGCTTGGAACGACCGGGAGCCGAGAGGGAAGCTTTCTTT. This sequence encodes CASSLERPGAEREAFF.

V usage is TRBV2 and J usage is TRBJ2-7, with 7 nucleotides matching TRBD2. Germline CDR1 and CDR2: SNHLY and FYNNEI. Trimming at V came to 6 bases and at J to 3 bases, leaving 5 bases not matched to a gene. The CDR3 runs to 13 residues. The CDR3 DNA reads TGTGCCAGCAGGGCACTAGCGATCTACGAGCAGTACTTC. Amino acid sequence: CASRALAIYEQYF. Using reference TRBV2 and TRBJ2-7 for the parts outside the CDR3, the full variable domain is EPEVTQTPSHQVTQMGQEVILRCVPISNHLYFYWYRQILGQKVEFLVSFYNNEISEKSEIFDDQFSVERPDGSNFTLKIRSTKLEDSAMYFCASRALAIYEQYFGPGTRLTVT.

This chain joins TRBV7-2 and TRBJ1-3; 9 nucleotides match TRBD1. The length of the CDR3 is 17 residues. The germline CDR1 and CDR2 sequences are SGHTA and FQGNSA. Unmatched junction bases numbered 13, after V lost 6 bases and J lost 4 bases. The CDR3 protein is CASRNTGGTGLGNTIYF. Here the CDR3 DNA reads TGTGCCAGCAGAAATACGGGGGGGACAGGGCTCGGAAACACCATATATTTT.

The rearrangement links TRBV6-5 to TRBJ1-2; the match to TRBD1 covers 7 bases. J gave up 6 bases and V 6 bases, and 7 bases lay outside the gene matches. Germline CDR1 reads MNHEY; CDR2 reads SVGAGI. This CDR3 is built from 13 residues. CDR3 sequence (DNA): TGTGCCAGCAGATTGACAGGGTTGAATGGCTACACCTTC. Amino acids: CASRLTGLNGYTF.